The 5 T cell receptor beta chains reported below all come from one sample, sequenced in a study of T cell responses to AZD1222 COVID-19 vaccine. The assay was immunoSEQ multiplex PCR, and TCRdb's table has in-frame clones only and misses some. The sample lists 120,000 to 150,000 clones, 80% to 95% occurring once. Source: peripheral blood, taken on day 0 of AZD1222 vaccination. These receptors were taken from an adult in good health.

Only a few counts were recorded for this clone. This sequence joins TRBV4-1 and TRBJ2-1; D is ambiguous. V was pared by 1 base and J by 8 bases, with 18 bases between. Germline-derived CDR1 and CDR2 are MGHRA and YSYEKL. The CDR3 is 16 amino acids. Here the CDR3 DNA reads TGCGCCAGCAGCCAAGGGTCCGGAGTTTCGGTGGATGAGCAGTTCTTC. This translates into CASSQGSGVSVDEQFF.

The genes are TRBV3-1 (or the pseudogene TRBV3-2) and TRBJ2-1; 7 positions agree with TRBD2. This CDR3 region has 15 residues. Germline CDR1 is LGHDT and CDR2 is YNNKEL (reference sequence). With V trimmed by 2 bases and J by 4 bases, 5 bases remained unmatched. The CDR3 loop is CASSQSEGGYNEQFF. The CDR3 DNA reads as TGTGCCAGCAGCCAATCCGAGGGAGGGTACAATGAGCAGTTCTTC.

As regards this clone: Germline and junction disagree at one end, which may indicate a read error. The chain links TRBV5-1 to TRBJ2-7; D might be TRBD1 (6 bases). There are 14 residues in the CDR3. Germline V gene lookup returns CDR1 SGHRS and CDR2 YFSETQ. CDR3 nucleotides: TGCGCCAGCAGTTTGGGGACACCCATTCGGGAGCAGTACTTC. Translation: CASSLGTPIREQYF.

The rearrangement joins TRBV3-1 (or the pseudogene TRBV3-2) to TRBJ2-3; unclear D gene. Germline CDR1 reads LGHDT; CDR2 reads YNNKEL (reference sequence). CDR3 length: 14 amino acids. Trimming took off 4 bases at V and 6 bases at J, with 14 bases between the two ends. The CDR3 region has the DNA TGTGCCAGCAGCCCCCTGACCGGTTCGGATACGCAGTATTTT. It yields the protein CASSPLTGSDTQYF.

The V gene is TRBV7-3, the J gene TRBJ2-2, with D possibly TRBD1 on 5 matching bases. CDR3 length: 16 residues. V lost 5 bases and J lost 2, with 15 bases in between. Germline values: CDR1 SGHTA, CDR2 FQGTGA. CDR3 sequence (DNA): TGTGCCAGCAGCCCGTTGACAGTGCTTAACACCGGGGAGCTGTTTTTT. Translation gives CASSPLTVLNTGELFF.